These 7 T cell receptor beta chains were sequenced from one sample in a study of long-term antiretroviral therapy in people with HIV. Researchers report immunoSEQ v3.0 was run at survey level. Generated by immunoSEQ multiplex PCR, the TCRdb table keeps only in-frame clones and is missing some. The repertoire holds 30,000 to 40,000 clones, with 75% to 85% as singletons. The material was unsorted PBMCs, obtained 1.9 years after starting antiretroviral therapy. These receptors originate from a man in his late teens or twenties with HIV.

The chain recombines TRBV6-6 with TRBJ2-1; 11 bases align to TRBD2. Trimming removed 6 bases from V and 4 bases from J; junction bases left unmatched: 5. Germline V CDR1 and CDR2: MNHNY, SVGAGI (reference sequence). CDR3 size: 15 residues. In DNA, the CDR3 is TGTGCCAGCAGCACAACTAGCGGGGGTTACAATGAGCAGTTCTTC. It specifies CASSTTSGGYNEQFF.

This chain uses TRBV7-6 with TRBJ1-1; D remains ambiguous. In germline, CDR1 is SGHVS, CDR2 FNYEAQ. This CDR3 spans 15 amino acids. Trimming removed 7 bases from V and 0 bases from J, with 15 bases in between. In nucleotides, the CDR3 is TGTGCCAGCACCGCTACAGTCTATGTGAACACTGAAGCTTTCTTT. Amino acid sequence: CASTATVYVNTEAFF.

The V and J genes are TRBV5-1 and TRBJ1-2; D is ambiguous. Germline V gene data show CDR1 as SGHRS and CDR2 as YFSETQ. The CDR3 totals 13 residues. Between the trimmed V and J ends, which lost 4 bases and 2 bases, there was a span of 9 bases. The CDR3 nucleotides are TGCGCCAGCAGCCACGACACCAACTATGGCTACACCTTC. This gives the protein CASSHDTNYGYTF.

The V gene is TRBV19, the J gene TRBJ1-1; D is undetermined. The CDR3 totals 11 residues. Looked up from germline, CDR1 is LNHDA and CDR2 is SQIVND (reference sequence). Trimming stripped 3 bases from V and 5 bases from J, with 4 bases between. CDR3 region: CASSIWTEAFF. The CDR3 DNA follows: TGTGCCAGTAGTATCTGGACTGAAGCTTTCTTT.

Only a few counts were recorded for this clone. CDR3 in amino acids: CASRTGLGNQPQHF. CDR3 in DNA: TGTGCCAGCAGGACAGGGCTCGGCAATCAGCCCCAGCATTTT. The chain uses TRBV6-1 and TRBJ1-5; 7 nucleotides align to TRBD1. CDR3 size: 14 residues. V was pared by 6 bases and J by 2 bases, with 4 bases of the junction left unmatched. Looked up from germline, CDR1 is MNHNS and CDR2 is SASEGT.

This chain connects TRBV6-1 to TRBJ1-1; D uncertain. The V gene's germline CDR1 is MNHNS and CDR2 SASEGT. The CDR3 sequence is 14 residues long. V was pared by 1 base and J by 5 bases, with 11 bases between. CDR3 sequence reads: CASSEGLGWTEAFF. Written as DNA, the CDR3 is TGTGCCAGCAGTGAAGGGTTGGGATGGACTGAAGCTTTCTTT.

The rearrangement uses TRBV29-1 and TRBJ1-2; the D is unclear. CDR3 length: 14 amino acids. Germline V lookup: CDR1 SQVTM, CDR2 ANQGSEA. V lost 1 base to trimming and J lost 1 base, with 10 bases between them. The CDR3 here is CSVEATQLNYGYTF. CDR3 coding DNA: TGCAGCGTTGAAGCTACACAGCTTAACTATGGCTACACCTTC. Full variable domain (missing parts from reference TRBV29-1 and TRBJ1-2): SAVISQKPSRDICQRGTSLTIQCQVDSQVTMMFWYRQQPGQSLTLIATANQGSEATYESGFVIDKFPISRPNLTFSTLTVSNMSPEDSSIYLCSVEATQLNYGYTFGSGTRLTVV.